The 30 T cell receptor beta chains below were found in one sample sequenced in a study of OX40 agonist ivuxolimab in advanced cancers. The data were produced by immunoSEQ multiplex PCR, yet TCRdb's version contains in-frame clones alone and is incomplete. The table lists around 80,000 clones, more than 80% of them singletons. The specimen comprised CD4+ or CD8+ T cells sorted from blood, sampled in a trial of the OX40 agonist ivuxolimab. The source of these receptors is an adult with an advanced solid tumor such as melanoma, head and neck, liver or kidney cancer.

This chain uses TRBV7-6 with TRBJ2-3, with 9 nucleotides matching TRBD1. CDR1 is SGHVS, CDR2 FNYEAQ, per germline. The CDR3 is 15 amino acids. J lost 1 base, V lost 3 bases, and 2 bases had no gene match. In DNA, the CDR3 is TGTGCCAGCAGCTTCAGACAGGGGGGCACAGATACGCAGTATTTT. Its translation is CASSFRQGGTDTQYF.

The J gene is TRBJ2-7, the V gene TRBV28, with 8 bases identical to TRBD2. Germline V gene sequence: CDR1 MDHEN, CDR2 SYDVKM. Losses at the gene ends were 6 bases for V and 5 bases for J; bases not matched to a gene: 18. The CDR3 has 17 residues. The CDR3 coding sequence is TGTGCCAGCAGCCTCGCGGGGGGCCGGGGACTGCTGGACGAGCAGTACGTC. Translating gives CASSLAGGRGLLDEQYV.

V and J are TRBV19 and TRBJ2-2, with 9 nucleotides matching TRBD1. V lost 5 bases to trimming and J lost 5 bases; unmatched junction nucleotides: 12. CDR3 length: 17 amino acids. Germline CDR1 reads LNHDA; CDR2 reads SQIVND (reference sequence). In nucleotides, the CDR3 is TGTGCCAGTAGTCTCCGGACAGGGGTGTTAGGTACCGGGGAGCTGTTTTTT. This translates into CASSLRTGVLGTGELFF.

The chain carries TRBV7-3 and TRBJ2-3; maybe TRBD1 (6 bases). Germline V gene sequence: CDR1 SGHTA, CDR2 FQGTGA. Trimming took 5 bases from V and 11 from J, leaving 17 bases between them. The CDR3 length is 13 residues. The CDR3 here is CASSLGTGMEQYF. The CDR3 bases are TGTGCCAGCAGCCTCGGAACAGGGATGGAGCAGTATTTT.

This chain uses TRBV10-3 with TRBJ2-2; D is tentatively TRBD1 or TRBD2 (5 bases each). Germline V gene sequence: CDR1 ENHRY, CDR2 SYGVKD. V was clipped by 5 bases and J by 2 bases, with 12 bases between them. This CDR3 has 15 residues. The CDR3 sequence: CAISSGQGNTGELFF. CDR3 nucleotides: TGTGCCATCAGTTCGGGGCAGGGAAACACCGGGGAGCTGTTTTTT.

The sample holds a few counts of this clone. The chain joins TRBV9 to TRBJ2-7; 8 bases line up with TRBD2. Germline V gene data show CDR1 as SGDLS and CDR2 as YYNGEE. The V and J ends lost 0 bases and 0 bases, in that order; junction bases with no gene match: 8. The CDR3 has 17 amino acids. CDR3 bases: TGTGCCAGCAGCGTAGATGCGGGCGGGGGGTCCTCCTACGAGCAGTACTTC. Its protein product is CASSVDAGGGSSYEQYF.

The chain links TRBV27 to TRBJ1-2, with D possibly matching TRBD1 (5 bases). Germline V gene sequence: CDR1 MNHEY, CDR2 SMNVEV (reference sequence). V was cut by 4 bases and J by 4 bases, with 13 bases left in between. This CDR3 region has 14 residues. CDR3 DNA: TGTGCCAGCAGTTCCGCTAGGGGTGTCTATGGCTACACCTTC. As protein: CASSSARGVYGYTF.

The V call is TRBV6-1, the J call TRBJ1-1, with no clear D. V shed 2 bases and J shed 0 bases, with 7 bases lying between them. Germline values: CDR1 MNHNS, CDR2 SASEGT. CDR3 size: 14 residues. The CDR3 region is CASSEQALNTEAFF. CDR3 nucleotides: TGTGCCAGCAGTGAACAGGCGTTGAACACTGAAGCTTTCTTT.

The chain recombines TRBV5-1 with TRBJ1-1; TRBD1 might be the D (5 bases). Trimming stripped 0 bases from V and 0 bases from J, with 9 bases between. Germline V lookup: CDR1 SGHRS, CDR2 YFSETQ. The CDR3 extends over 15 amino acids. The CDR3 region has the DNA TGCGCCAGCAGCTTGGCCGGGACGGTGAACACTGAAGCTTTCTTT. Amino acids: CASSLAGTVNTEAFF.

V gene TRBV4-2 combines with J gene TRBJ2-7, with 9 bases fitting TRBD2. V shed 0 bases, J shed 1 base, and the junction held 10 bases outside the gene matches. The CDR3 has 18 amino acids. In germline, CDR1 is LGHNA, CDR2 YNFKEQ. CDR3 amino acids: CASSQDLSGGTLSYEQYF. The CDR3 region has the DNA TGTGCCAGCAGCCAAGATCTGAGCGGGGGGACCCTATCCTACGAGCAGTACTTC.

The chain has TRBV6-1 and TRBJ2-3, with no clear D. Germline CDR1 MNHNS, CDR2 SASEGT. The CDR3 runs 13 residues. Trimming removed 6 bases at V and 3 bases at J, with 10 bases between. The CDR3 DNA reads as TGTGCCAGCAGAGACGACGTTACAGATACGCAGTATTTT. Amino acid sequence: CASRDDVTDTQYF.

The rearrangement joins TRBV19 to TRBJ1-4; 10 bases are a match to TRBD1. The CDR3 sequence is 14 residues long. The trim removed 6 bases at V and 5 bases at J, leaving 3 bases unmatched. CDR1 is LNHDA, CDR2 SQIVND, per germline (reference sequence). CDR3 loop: CASSRTGGNEKLFF. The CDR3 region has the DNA TGTGCCAGTAGCCGGACAGGGGGAAATGAAAAACTGTTTTTT.

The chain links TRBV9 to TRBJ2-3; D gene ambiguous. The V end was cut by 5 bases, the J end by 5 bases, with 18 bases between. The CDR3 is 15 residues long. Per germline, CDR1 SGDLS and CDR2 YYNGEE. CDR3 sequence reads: CASSVYETQRDTQYF. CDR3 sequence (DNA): TGTGCCAGCAGTGTTTATGAAACCCAACGAGATACGCAGTATTTT.

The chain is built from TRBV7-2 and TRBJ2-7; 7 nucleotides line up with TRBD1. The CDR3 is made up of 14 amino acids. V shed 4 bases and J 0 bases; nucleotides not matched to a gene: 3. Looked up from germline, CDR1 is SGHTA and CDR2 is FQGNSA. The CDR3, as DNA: TGTGCCAGCAGCTCCAACAGGGGCTCCTACGAGCAGTACTTC. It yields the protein CASSSNRGSYEQYF.

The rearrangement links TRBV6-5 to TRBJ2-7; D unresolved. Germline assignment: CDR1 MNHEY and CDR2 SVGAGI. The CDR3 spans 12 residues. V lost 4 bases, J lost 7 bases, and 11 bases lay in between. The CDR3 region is CASSSNLREQYF. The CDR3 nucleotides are TGTGCCAGCAGTTCGAATCTTCGGGAGCAGTACTTC.

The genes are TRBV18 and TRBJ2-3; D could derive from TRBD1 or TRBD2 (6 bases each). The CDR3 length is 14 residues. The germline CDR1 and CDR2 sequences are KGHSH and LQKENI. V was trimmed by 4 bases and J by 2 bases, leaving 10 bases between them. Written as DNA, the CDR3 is TGTGCCAGCTCACTGGGGGGCACCACAGATACGCAGTATTTT. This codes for CASSLGGTTDTQYF.

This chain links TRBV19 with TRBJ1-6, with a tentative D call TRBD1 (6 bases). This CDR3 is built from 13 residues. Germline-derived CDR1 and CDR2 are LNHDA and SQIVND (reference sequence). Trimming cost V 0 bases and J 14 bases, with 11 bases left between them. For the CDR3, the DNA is TGTGCCAGTAGTATAGAGACAGGACGGGCCCTCCACTTT. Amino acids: CASSIETGRALHF. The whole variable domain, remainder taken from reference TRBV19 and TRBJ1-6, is DGGITQSPKYLFRKEGQNVTLSCEQNLNHDAMYWYRQDPGQGLRLIYYSQIVNDFQKGDIAEGYSVSREKKESFPLTVTSAQKNPTAFYLCASSIETGRALHFGNGTRLTVT.

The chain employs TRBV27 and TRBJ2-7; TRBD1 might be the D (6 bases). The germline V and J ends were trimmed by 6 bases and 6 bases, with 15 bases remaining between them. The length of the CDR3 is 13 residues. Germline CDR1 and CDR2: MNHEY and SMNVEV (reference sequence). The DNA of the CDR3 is TGTGCCAGCAGACCTACAGGGACCCGCGAGCAGTACGTC. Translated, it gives CASRPTGTREQYV.

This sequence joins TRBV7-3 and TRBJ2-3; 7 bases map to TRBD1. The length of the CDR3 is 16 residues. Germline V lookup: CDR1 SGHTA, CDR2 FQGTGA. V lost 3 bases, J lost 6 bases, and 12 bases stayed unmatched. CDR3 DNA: TGTGCCAGCAGCTTGAGGGGGTCCGACAGGGCTGATACGCAGTATTTT. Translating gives CASSLRGSDRADTQYF.

CDR3 amino acids: CASSPGVITGPVRTNEKLFF. CDR3 bases: TGCGCCAGCAGCCCCGGGGTGATCACCGGGCCGGTGCGAACTAATGAAAAACTGTTTTTT. The chain has TRBV4-1 and TRBJ1-4; no clear D. The germline V gene encodes CDR1 MGHRA and CDR2 YSYEKL. V lost 4 bases and J lost 1, with 25 bases in between. CDR3 size: 20 residues.

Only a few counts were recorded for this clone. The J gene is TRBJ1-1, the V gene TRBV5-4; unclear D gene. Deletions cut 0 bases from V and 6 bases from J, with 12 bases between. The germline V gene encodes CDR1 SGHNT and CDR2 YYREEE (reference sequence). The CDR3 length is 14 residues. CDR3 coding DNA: TGTGCCAGCAGCTTGGGCGGCCCTTTAGCTGAAGCTTTCTTT. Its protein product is CASSLGGPLAEAFF.

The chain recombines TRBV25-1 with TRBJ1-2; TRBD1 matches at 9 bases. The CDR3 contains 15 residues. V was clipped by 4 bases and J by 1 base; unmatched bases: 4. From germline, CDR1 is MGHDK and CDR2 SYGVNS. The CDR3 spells CASSGTGVVNYGYTF. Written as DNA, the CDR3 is TGTGCCAGCAGTGGGACAGGGGTAGTTAACTATGGCTACACCTTC.

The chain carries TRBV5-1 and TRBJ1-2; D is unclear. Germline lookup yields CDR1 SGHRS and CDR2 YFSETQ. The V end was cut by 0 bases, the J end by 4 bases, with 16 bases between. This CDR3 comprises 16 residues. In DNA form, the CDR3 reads TGCGCCAGCAGCTTGGCCGTCTCGGAGCGGACCTATGGCTACACCTTC. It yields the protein CASSLAVSERTYGYTF.

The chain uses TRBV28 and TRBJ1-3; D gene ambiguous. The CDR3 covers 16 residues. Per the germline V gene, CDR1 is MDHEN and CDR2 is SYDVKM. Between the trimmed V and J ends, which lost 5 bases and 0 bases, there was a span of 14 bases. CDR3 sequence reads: CASSPQAKGSGNTIYF. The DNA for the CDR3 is TGTGCCAGCAGTCCACAAGCTAAGGGCTCTGGAAACACCATATATTTT.

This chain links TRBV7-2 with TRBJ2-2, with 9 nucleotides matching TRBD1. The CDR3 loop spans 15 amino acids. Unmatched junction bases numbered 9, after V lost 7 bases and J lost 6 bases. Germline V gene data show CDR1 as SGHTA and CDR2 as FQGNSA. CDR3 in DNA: TGTGCCAGCACCACCGGGACAGGGCTACCCGGGGAGCTGTTTTTT. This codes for CASTTGTGLPGELFF.

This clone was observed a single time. DNA of the CDR3: TGCGCCAGCAGCCGACGGACAGGGAGCGCAGATACGCAGTATTTT. It encodes CASSRRTGSADTQYF. The rearrangement joins TRBV4-3 to TRBJ2-3; 8 bases agree with TRBD1. The junction had 7 bases not matched to a gene; V was cut back by 4 bases and J by 4 bases. CDR1 LGHNA and CDR2 YSLEER come from the germline V gene. The CDR3 covers 15 residues.

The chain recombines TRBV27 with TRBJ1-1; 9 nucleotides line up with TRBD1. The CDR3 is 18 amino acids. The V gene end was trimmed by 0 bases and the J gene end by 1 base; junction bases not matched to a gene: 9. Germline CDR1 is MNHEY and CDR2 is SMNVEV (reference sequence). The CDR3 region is CASSLSITGGDANTEAFF. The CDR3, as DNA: TGTGCCAGCAGTTTATCAATTACAGGGGGCGACGCGAACACTGAAGCTTTCTTT.

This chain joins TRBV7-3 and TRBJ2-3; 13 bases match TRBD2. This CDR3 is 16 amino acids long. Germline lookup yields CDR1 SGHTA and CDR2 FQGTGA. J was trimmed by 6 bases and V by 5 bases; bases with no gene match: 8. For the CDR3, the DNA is TGTGCCAGCAGCCTTCGGGGACTAGCGGGGATTGATACGCAGTATTTT. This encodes CASSLRGLAGIDTQYF.

The CDR3 reads CASSLAERVENIQYF. CDR3 sequence (DNA): TGCGCCAGCAGCTTGGCCGAAAGGGTTGAAAACATTCAGTACTTC. V is TRBV5-1 and J is TRBJ2-4; D unresolved. The V end was cut by 0 bases, the J end by 5 bases, with 12 bases between. Germline CDR1 reads SGHRS; CDR2 reads YFSETQ. This CDR3 is 15 amino acids long.

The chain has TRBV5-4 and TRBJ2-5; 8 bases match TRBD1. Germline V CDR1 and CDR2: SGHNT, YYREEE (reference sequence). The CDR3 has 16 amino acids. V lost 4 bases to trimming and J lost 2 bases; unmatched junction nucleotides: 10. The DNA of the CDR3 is TGTGCCAGCAGCATTCCGGGACAGGTACCTCAAGAGACCCAGTACTTC. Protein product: CASSIPGQVPQETQYF.